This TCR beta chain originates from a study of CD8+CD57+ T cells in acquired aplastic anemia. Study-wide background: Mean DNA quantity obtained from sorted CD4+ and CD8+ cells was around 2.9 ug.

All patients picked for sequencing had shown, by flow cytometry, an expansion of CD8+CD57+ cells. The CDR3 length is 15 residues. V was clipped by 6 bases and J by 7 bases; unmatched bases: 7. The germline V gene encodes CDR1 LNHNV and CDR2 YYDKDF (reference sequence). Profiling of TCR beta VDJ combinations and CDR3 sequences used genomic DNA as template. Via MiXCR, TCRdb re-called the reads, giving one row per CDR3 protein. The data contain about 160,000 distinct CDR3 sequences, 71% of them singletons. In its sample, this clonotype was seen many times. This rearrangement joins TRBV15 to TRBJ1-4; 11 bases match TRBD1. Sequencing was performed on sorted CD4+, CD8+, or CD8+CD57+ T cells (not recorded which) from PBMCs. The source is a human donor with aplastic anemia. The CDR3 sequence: CATRQDRGPGEKLFF. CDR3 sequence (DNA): TGTGCCACCAGACAGGACAGGGGGCCTGGTGAAAAACTGTTTTTT.